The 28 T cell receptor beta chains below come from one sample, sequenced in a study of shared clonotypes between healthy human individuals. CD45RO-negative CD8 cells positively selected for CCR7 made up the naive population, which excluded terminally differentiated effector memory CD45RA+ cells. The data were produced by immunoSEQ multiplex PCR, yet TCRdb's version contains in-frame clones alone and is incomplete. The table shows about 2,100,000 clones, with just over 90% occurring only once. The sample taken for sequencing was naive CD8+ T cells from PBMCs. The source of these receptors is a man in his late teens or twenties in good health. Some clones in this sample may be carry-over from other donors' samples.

CDR3 DNA sequence: TGTGCCAGCAGTCCCGACAGATGGGCTGTTCCGGAAGCTTTCTTT. Protein: CASSPDRWAVPEAFF. The genes are TRBV28 and TRBJ1-1, with a possible D match to TRBD1 (5 bases). This CDR3 contains 15 residues. The V end was cut by 5 bases, the J end by 8 bases, with 21 bases between. Germline V gene lookup returns CDR1 MDHEN and CDR2 SYDVKM. Based on the CDR3 plus reference TRBV28 and TRBJ1-1, the full variable domain is DVKVTQSSRYLVKRTGEKVFLECVQDMDHENMFWYRQDPGLGLRLIYFSYDVKMKEKGDIPEGYSVSREKKERFSLILESASTNQTSMYLCASSPDRWAVPEAFFGQGTRLTVV.

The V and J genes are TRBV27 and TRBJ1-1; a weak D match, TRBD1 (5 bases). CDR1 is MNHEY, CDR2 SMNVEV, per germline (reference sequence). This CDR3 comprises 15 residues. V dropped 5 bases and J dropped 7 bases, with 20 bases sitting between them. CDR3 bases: TGTGCCAGCAGTACCCGCCAGGGCCCTCGATTTGAAGCTTTCTTT. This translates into CASSTRQGPRFEAFF.

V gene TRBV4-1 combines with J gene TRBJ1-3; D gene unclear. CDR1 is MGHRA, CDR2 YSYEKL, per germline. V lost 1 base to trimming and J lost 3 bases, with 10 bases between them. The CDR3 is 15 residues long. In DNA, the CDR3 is TGCGCCAGCAGCCAAGCTGTAAGCGGTGGAAACACCATATATTTT. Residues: CASSQAVSGGNTIYF.

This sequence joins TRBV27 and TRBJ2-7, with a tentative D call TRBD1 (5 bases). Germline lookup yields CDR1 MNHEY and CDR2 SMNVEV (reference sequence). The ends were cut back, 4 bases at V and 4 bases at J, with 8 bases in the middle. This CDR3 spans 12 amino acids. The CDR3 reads CASSSNRYEQYF. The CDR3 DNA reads TGTGCCAGCAGTTCCAACAGGTACGAGCAGTACTTC.

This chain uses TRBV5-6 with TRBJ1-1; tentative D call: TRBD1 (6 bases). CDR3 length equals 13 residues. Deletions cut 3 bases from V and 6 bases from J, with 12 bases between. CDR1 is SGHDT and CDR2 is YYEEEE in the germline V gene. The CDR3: CASSYLGQPEAFF. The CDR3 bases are TGTGCCAGCAGCTACTTAGGACAGCCTGAAGCTTTCTTT.

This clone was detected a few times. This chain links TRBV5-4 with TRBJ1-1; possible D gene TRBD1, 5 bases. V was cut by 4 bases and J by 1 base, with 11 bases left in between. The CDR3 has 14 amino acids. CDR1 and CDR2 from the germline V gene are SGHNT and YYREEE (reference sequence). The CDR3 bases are TGTGCCAGCAGCACCCGGGGGACGAACACTGAAGCTTTCTTT. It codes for CASSTRGTNTEAFF.

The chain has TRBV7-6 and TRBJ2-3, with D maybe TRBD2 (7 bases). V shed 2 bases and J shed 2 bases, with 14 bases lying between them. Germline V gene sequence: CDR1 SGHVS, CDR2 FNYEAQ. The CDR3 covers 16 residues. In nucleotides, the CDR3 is TGTGCCAGCAGCTTAAGAGCGGGACAATACACAGATACGCAGTATTTT. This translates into CASSLRAGQYTDTQYF.

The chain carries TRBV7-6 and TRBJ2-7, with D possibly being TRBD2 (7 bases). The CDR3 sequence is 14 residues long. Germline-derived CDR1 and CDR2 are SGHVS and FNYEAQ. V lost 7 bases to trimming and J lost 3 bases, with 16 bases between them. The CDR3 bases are TGTGCCAGCACCTGGGGGGGGGCGGGCTACGAGCAGTACTTC. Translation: CASTWGGAGYEQYF.

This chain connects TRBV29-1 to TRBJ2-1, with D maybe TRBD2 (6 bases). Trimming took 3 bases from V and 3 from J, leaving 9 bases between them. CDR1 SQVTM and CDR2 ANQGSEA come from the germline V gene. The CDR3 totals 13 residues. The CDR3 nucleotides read TGCAGCGTTGAGTTAGCGGACTACAATGAGCAGTTCTTC. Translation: CSVELADYNEQFF.

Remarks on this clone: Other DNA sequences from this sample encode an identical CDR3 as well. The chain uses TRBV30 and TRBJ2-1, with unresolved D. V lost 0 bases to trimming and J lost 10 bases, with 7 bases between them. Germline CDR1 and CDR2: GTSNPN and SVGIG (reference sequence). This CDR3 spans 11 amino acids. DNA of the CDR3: TGTGCCTGGAGTGTAGGGCTAGAGCAGTTCTTC. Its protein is CAWSVGLEQFF.

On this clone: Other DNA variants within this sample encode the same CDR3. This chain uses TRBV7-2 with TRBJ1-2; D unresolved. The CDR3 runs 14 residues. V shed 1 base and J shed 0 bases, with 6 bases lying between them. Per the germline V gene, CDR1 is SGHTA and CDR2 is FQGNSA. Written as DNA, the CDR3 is TGTGCCAGCAGCTTAGACAGAACTAACTATGGCTACACCTTC. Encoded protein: CASSLDRTNYGYTF. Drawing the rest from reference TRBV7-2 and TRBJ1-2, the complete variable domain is GAGVSQSPSNKVTEKGKDVELRCDPISGHTALYWYRQSLGQGLEFLIYFQGNSAPDKSGLPSDRFSAERTGGSVSTLTIQRTQQEDSAVYLCASSLDRTNYGYTFGSGTRLTVV.

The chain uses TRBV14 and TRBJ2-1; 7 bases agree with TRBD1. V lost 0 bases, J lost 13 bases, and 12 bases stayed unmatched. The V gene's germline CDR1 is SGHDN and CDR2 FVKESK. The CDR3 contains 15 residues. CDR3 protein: CASSQERGRTGDQFF. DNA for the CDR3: TGTGCCAGCAGCCAAGAACGGGGACGTACAGGGGACCAGTTCTTC.

Here the CDR3 reads CASSLSTRNEQFF. In DNA, the CDR3 is TGTGCCAGCAGTTTATCGACGAGGAATGAGCAGTTCTTC. The chain links TRBV27 to TRBJ2-1; D unclear. The CDR3 sequence is 13 residues long. Germline V gene lookup returns CDR1 MNHEY and CDR2 SMNVEV (reference sequence). V was pared by 0 bases and J by 7 bases, with 7 bases between.

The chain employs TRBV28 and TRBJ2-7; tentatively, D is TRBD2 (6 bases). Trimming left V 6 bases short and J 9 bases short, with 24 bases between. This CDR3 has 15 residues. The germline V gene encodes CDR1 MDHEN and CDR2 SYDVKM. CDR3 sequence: CASSRPSGRIYRQYF. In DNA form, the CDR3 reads TGTGCCAGCAGCCGCCCGTCCGGGAGAATCTATCGGCAGTACTTC.

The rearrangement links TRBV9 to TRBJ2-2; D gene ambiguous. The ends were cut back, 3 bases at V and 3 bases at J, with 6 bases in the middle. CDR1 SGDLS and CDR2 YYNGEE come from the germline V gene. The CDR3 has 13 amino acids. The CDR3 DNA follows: TGTGCCAGCAGCGAGTGGGACACCGGGGAGCTGTTTTTT. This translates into CASSEWDTGELFF.

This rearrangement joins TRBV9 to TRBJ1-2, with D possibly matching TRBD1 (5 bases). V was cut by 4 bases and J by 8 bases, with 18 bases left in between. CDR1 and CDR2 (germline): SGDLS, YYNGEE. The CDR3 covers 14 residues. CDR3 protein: CASSSRDGHPGYTF. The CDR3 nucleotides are TGTGCCAGCAGCTCCCGGGACGGCCACCCGGGCTACACCTTC.

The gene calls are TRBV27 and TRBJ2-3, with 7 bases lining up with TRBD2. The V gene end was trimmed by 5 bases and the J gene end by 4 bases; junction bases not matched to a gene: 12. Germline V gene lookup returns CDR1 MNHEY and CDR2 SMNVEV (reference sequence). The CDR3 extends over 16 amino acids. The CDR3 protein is CASSHPGLRRPDTQYF. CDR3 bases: TGTGCCAGCAGTCATCCGGGACTAAGGCGTCCAGATACGCAGTATTTT.

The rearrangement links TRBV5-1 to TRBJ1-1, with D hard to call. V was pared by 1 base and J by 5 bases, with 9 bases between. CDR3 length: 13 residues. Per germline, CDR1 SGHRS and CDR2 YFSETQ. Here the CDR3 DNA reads TGCGCCAGCAGCTTGTGGGTAGAGACTGAAGCTTTCTTT. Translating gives CASSLWVETEAFF.

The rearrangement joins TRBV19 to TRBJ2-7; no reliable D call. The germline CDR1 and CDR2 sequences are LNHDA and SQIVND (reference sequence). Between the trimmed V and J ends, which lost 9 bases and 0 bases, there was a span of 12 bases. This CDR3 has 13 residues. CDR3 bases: TGTGCCAGCAAAACGTGGGACTCCTACGAGCAGTACTTC. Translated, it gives CASKTWDSYEQYF.

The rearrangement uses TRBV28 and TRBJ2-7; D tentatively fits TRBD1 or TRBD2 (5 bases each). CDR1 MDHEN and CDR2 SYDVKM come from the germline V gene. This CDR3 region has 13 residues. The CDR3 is CAASEGQVYEQYF. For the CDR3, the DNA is TGTGCGGCCTCCGAGGGGCAGGTCTACGAGCAGTACTTC.

The CDR3 sequence is CASSYGPSAGVPYNEQFF. The CDR3 region has the DNA TGTGCCAGCAGCTACGGGCCTAGCGCGGGAGTCCCCTACAATGAGCAGTTCTTC. This rearrangement joins TRBV7-8 to TRBJ2-1; 7 positions agree with TRBD2. The ends lost 4 bases at V and 2 bases at J; junction bases unmatched: 14. This CDR3 region has 18 residues. The germline gives CDR1 SGHVS, CDR2 FQNEAQ.

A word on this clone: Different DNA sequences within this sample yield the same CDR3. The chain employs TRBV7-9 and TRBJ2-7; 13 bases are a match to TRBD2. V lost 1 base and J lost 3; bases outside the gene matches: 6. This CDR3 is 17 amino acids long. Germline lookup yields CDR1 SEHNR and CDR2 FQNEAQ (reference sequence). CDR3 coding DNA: TGTGCCAGCAGCTTAGTCCTCGGGACTAGCGGGAACTACGAGCAGTACTTC. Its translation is CASSLVLGTSGNYEQYF.

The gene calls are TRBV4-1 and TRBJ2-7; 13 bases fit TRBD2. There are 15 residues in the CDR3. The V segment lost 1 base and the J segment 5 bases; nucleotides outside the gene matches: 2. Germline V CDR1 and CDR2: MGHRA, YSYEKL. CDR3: CASSQVGLAGNEQYF. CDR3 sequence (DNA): TGCGCCAGCAGCCAAGTGGGACTAGCGGGAAACGAGCAGTACTTC.

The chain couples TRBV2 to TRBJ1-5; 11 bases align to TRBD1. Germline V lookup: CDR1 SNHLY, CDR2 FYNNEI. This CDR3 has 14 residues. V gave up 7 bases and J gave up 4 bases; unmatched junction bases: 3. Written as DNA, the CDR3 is TGTGCCAGCAAGGGGACAGGGGGGAATCAGCCCCAGCATTTT. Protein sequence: CASKGTGGNQPQHF.

The CDR3, as DNA: TGTGCCAGCAGTTTGATAGGGACTAGCGGGGTCGAGCAGTACTTC. Protein product: CASSLIGTSGVEQYF. V usage is TRBV27 and J usage is TRBJ2-7; 13 nucleotides line up with TRBD2. The CDR3 spans 15 residues. V trimming: 3 bases; J trimming: 6 bases; junction bases outside the gene matches: 5. Per germline, CDR1 MNHEY and CDR2 SMNVEV (reference sequence).

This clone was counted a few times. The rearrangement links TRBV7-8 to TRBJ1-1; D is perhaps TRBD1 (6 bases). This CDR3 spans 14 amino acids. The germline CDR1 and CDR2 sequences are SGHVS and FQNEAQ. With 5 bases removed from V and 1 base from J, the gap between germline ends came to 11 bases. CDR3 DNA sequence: TGTGCCAGCAGCCACGGACAGCCGAACACTGAAGCTTTCTTT. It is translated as CASSHGQPNTEAFF.

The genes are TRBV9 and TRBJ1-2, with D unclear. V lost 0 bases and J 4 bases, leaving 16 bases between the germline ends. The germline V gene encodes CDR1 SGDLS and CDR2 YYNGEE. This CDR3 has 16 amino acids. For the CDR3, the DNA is TGTGCCAGCAGCGTAGCGGCGGACGTCTTAACCTATGGCTACACCTTC. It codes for CASSVAADVLTYGYTF.

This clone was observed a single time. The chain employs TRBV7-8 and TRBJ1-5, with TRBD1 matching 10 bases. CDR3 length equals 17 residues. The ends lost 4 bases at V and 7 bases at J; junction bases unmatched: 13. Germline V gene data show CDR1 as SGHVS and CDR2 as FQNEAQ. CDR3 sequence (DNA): TGTGCCAGCAGCTGGAGGCCGGGACAGGGGTCGGGGCAGCCCCAGCATTTT. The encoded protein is CASSWRPGQGSGQPQHF. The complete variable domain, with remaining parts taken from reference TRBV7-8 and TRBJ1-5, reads GAGVSQSPRYKVAKRGQDVALRCDPISGHVSLFWYQQALGQGPEFLTYFQNEAQLDKSGLPSDRFFAERPEGSVSTLKIQRTQQEDSAVYLCASSWRPGQGSGQPQHFGDGTRLSIL.